A single sample gave rise to the 20 T cell receptor beta chains below, sequenced in a study of glioma-infiltrating T cells (dated by TCRdb to between 2015 and 2016). The listed sequencing device is Illumina MiSeq. TCR alpha and beta CDR3 regions were amplified with the iRepertoire nested amplicon-rescue multiplex PCR (arm-PCR) platform from RNA. TCRdb reprocessing: public reads trimmed at Q25 with fastp, clones called with MiXCR, in-frame beta chains kept. Each entry merges the rows of one CDR3 protein and shows their most common DNA and genes. This sample lists more than 95,000 distinct CDR3 sequences; approximately 23% were detected once. Roughly 15% of the sample belongs to the ten largest clones. Material for sequencing was glioma tissue, nonneoplastic brain tissue, or PBMCs (not recorded which). The receptors originated from a human donor with low-grade glioma or glioblastoma, undergoing nonglioma brain surgery, or in good health (not recorded which).

This clonotype was recorded many times. This chain connects TRBV6-4 to TRBJ1-1; TRBD1 might be the D (6 bases). The length of the CDR3 is 13 residues. The germline V and J ends were trimmed by 7 bases and 1 base, with 10 bases remaining between them. Per germline, CDR1 MRHNA and CDR2 SNTAGT. CDR3 region: CASKDRPNTEAFF. CDR3 nucleotide sequence: TGTGCCAGCAAGGACAGACCGAACACTGAAGCTTTCTTT.

As to this clonotype: A much larger clone sits a single nucleotide away, making a read error possible. It is likely a read error, because the conserved phenylalanine at the end of the CDR3 is missing. The chain employs TRBV28 and TRBJ1-6, with TRBD1 matching over 7 bases. V shed 6 bases, J shed 6 bases, and the junction held 5 bases outside the gene matches. CDR3 size: 14 residues. Germline values: CDR1 MDHEN, CDR2 SYDVKM. The CDR3 loop is CASSLTGVNSPLHL. The DNA for the CDR3 is TGTGCCAGCAGCCTCACAGGGGTTAATTCACCCCTCCACCTT.

Worth noting for this clonotype: Its ends do not fully match the called genes, so a read error is possible. The rearrangement uses TRBV28 and TRBJ2-1; the D gene is possibly TRBD2 (6 bases). Germline assignment: CDR1 MDHEN and CDR2 SYDVKM. The CDR3 has 16 residues. CDR3: CACSPPGVPRGNEQFF. CDR3 in DNA: TGTGCCTGCAGTCCCCCGGGGGTGCCTCGAGGTAATGAGCAGTTCTTC.

This clonotype was detected many times. V usage is TRBV6-1 and J usage is TRBJ2-7; a possible D gene is TRBD2 (5 bases). Trimming cost V 8 bases and J 3 bases, with 11 bases left between them. The CDR3 consists of 12 residues. Germline loops: CDR1 MNHNS, CDR2 SASEGT. The CDR3: CASGRRIYEQYF. DNA of the CDR3: TGTGCCAGCGGGAGACGGATCTACGAGCAGTACTTC.

This clonotype was seen many times. The chain joins TRBV28 to TRBJ2-7; 12 bases match TRBD2. Trimming took 1 base from V and 4 from J; bases not matched to a gene: 2. Germline CDR1 and CDR2: MDHEN and SYDVKM. The CDR3 runs to 15 residues. The CDR3: CASSLSLAGGYEQYF. The CDR3 DNA reads TGTGCCAGCAGTTTATCCCTAGCGGGAGGGTACGAGCAGTACTTC.

This clonotype was seen at least ten times. This chain uses TRBV20-1 with TRBJ2-1; TRBD2 matches at 8 bases. Looked up from germline, CDR1 is DFQATT and CDR2 is SNEGSKA (reference sequence). V shed 7 bases and J 0 bases; nucleotides not matched to a gene: 11. The CDR3 length is 16 residues. Written as DNA, the CDR3 is TGCAGTGTCCCGGTTCGGGGGGGATTCTCCTACAATGAGCAGTTCTTC. Amino acids: CSVPVRGGFSYNEQFF.

This clonotype was recorded at least ten times. The chain joins TRBV29-1 to TRBJ1-2; no clear D. This CDR3 has 10 amino acids. Germline-derived CDR1 and CDR2 are SQVTM and ANQGSEA. The germline V and J ends were trimmed by 3 bases and 4 bases, with 3 bases remaining between them. In DNA, the CDR3 is TGCAGCGTTGACAGCTATGGCTACACCTTC. It encodes CSVDSYGYTF.

J is TRBJ1-3 and V is TRBV12-3 or TRBV12-4; D is unresolved. The CDR3 spans 13 residues. V was cut by 5 bases and J by 0 bases, with 5 bases left in between. The CDR3: CASSRNSGNTIYF. DNA of the CDR3: TGTGCCAGCAGTCGCAACTCTGGAAACACCATATATTTT.

Comment on this clonotype: Its ends do not fully match the called genes, so a read error is possible. V gene TRBV3-1 combines with J gene TRBJ2-4, with D tentatively TRBD1 (5 bases). CDR3 length: 15 amino acids. Germline V gene sequence: CDR1 LGHDT, CDR2 YNNKEL (reference sequence). This chain's CDR3 is CAGSHSDTAKNIQYF. DNA of the CDR3: TGTGCCGGCAGCCACTCGGACACCGCCAAAAACATTCAGTACTTC.

This clonotype came up a few times. The chain has TRBV5-1 and TRBJ1-1, with D hard to call. Germline assignment: CDR1 SGHRS and CDR2 YFSETQ. V lost 4 bases and J 2 bases, leaving 15 bases between the germline ends. There are 15 residues in the CDR3. The CDR3 loop reads CASSAFTSGNTEAFF. As DNA, the CDR3 is TGCGCCAGCAGCGCCTTCACTTCAGGAAACACTGAAGCTTTCTTT.

This clonotype was recorded at least ten times. The V call is TRBV4-1, the J call TRBJ2-2; D gene ambiguous. This CDR3 comprises 13 residues. The germline V gene encodes CDR1 MGHRA and CDR2 YSYEKL. The V and J ends lost 1 base and 10 bases respectively, with 10 bases between them. The CDR3 DNA follows: TGCGCCAGCAGCCAAGTTCAGACTCCGGAGCTGTTTTTT. Translating it yields CASSQVQTPELFF.

In this sample, this clonotype turned up a few times. This sequence joins TRBV3-1 and TRBJ2-7; D gene unclear. Germline CDR1 is LGHDT and CDR2 is YNNKEL (reference sequence). The germline V and J ends were trimmed by 0 bases and 3 bases, with 6 bases remaining between them. The CDR3 extends over 13 amino acids. The CDR3 DNA reads TGTGCCAGCAGCCAAGATAGGAACTACGAGCAGTACTTC. Protein sequence: CASSQDRNYEQYF.

This clonotype was seen only a few times. Possible read error: a much larger clone is one base away. The rearrangement joins TRBV6-1 to TRBJ2-1; 7 bases map to TRBD2. The CDR3 runs to 15 residues. The V gene's germline CDR1 is MNHNS and CDR2 SASEGT. CDR3 region: CTSSERTRLYNEQFF. CDR3 bases: TGTACCAGCAGTGAACGGACTAGACTATACAATGAGCAGTTCTTC.

This chain connects TRBV3-1 to TRBJ2-6; D unresolved. V was pared by 4 bases and J by 0 bases, with 7 bases between. The germline V gene has CDR1 LGHDT and CDR2 YNNKEL (reference sequence). The length of the CDR3 is 15 residues. The DNA of the CDR3 is TGTGCCAGCAGCCCGACGGGCTCTGGGGCCAACGTCCTGACTTTC. Its translation is CASSPTGSGANVLTF.

This chain joins TRBV5-8 and TRBJ2-6, with D perhaps matching TRBD2 (6 bases). Germline CDR1 SGHTS, CDR2 YDEGEE. This CDR3 has 15 residues. The germline V and J ends were trimmed by 5 bases and 0 bases, with 9 bases remaining between them. For the CDR3, the DNA is TGTGCCAGCAGGGGGGGATCCTCTGGGGCCAACGTCCTGACTTTC. It is translated as CASRGGSSGANVLTF.

About this clonotype: Since the CDR3 does not end with the conserved phenylalanine or tryptophan, this likely comes from a read error. The CDR3 DNA follows: TGTGCCAGCAGCTTAATGTTTCGGAGCCCGAACTACGAGCAGTACTAC. The encoded protein is CASSLMFRSPNYEQYY. The genes are TRBV7-2 and TRBJ2-7; no clear D. Per germline, CDR1 SGHTA and CDR2 FQGNSA. The CDR3 sequence is 16 residues long. V lost 2 bases and J lost 3, with 17 bases in between.

This clonotype was seen a few times. The rearrangement joins TRBV5-4 to TRBJ2-7; TRBD2 matches 8 bases. The CDR3 extends over 14 amino acids. Unmatched junction bases numbered 2, after V lost 1 base and J lost 2 bases. Germline CDR1 SGHNT, CDR2 YYREEE (reference sequence). The CDR3 loop reads CASSLTSGTYEQYF. In nucleotides, the CDR3 is TGTGCCAGCAGCTTGACTAGCGGAACCTACGAGCAGTACTTC.

Points on this clonotype: A read error may be the cause here, since a much bigger clone is one base away. The chain's CDR3 is CASSLHLNTGAFF. For the CDR3, the DNA is TGTGCCAGCAGCTTACACCTGAACACTGGAGCTTTCTTT. The chain uses TRBV7-3 and TRBJ1-1; D not resolved. Germline CDR1 SGHTA, CDR2 FQGTGA. This CDR3 spans 13 amino acids.

Remarks on this clonotype: No conserved phenylalanine or tryptophan is present at the end of the CDR3, so a read error is the likely explanation. The chain uses TRBV28 and TRBJ1-1; D gene uncertain. CDR1 is MDHEN and CDR2 is SYDVKM in the germline V gene. This CDR3 has 14 residues. The germline V and J ends were trimmed by 5 bases and 6 bases, with 16 bases remaining between them. For the CDR3, the DNA is TGTGCCAGCAGTCGGAGTCAGTCAGGCGCTGAAGCTTTCTCT. Amino acid sequence: CASSRSQSGAEAFS.

The chain couples TRBV30 to TRBJ1-2; possibly TRBD1 for D (5 bases). Trimming cost V 5 bases and J 7 bases, with 14 bases left between them. CDR1 GTSNPN and CDR2 SVGIG come from the germline V gene (reference sequence). The CDR3 runs to 12 residues. The CDR3 loop is CAWSRVVGGYTF. The DNA of the CDR3 is TGTGCCTGGTCCAGGGTAGTGGGTGGCTACACCTTC. The complete variable domain, with remaining parts taken from reference TRBV30 and TRBJ1-2, reads SQTIHQWPATLVQPVGSPLSLECTVEGTSNPNLYWYRQAAGRGLQLLFYSVGIGQISSEVPQNLSASRPQDRQFILSSKKLLLSDSGFYLCAWSRVVGGYTFGSGTRLTVV.